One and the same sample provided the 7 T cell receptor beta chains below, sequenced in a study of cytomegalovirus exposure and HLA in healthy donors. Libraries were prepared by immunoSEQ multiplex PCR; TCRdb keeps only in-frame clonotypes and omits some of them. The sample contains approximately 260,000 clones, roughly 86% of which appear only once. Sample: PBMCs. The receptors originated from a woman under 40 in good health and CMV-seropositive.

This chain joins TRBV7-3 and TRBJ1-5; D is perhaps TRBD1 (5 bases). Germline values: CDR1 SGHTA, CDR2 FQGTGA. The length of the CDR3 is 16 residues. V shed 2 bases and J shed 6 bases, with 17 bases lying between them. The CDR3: CASSLLYGRGGQPQHF. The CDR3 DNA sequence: TGTGCCAGCAGCTTATTGTACGGCCGGGGGGGTCAGCCCCAGCATTTT.

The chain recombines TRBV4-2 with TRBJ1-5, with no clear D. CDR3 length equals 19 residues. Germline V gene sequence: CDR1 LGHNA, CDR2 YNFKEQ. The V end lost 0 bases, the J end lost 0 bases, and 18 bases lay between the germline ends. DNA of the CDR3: TGTGCCAGCAGCCAAGATCCGGGCGCGGGCCCTAATAGCAATCAGCCCCAGCATTTT. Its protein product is CASSQDPGAGPNSNQPQHF.

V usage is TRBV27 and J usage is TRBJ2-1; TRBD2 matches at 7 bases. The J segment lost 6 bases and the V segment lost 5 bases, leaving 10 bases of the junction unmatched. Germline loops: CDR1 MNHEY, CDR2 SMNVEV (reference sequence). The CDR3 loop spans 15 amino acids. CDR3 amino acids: CASSGGTNHGNEQFF. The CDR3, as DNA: TGTGCCAGCAGTGGGGGGACTAATCACGGCAATGAGCAGTTCTTC.

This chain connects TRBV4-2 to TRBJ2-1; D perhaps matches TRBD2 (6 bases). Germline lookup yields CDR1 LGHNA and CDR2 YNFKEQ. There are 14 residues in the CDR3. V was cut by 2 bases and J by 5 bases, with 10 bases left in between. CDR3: CASSQISGDNEQFF. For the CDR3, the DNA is TGTGCCAGCAGCCAAATATCGGGGGACAATGAGCAGTTCTTC.

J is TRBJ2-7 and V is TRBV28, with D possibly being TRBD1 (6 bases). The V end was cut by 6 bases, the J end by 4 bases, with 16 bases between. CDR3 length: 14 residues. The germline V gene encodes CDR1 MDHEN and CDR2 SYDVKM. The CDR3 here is CASRSGQTRYEQYF. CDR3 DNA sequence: TGTGCCAGCAGAAGCGGACAGACGAGGTACGAGCAGTACTTC. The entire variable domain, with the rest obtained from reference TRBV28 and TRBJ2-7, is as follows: DVKVTQSSRYLVKRTGEKVFLECVQDMDHENMFWYRQDPGLGLRLIYFSYDVKMKEKGDIPEGYSVSREKKERFSLILESASTNQTSMYLCASRSGQTRYEQYFGPGTRLTVT.

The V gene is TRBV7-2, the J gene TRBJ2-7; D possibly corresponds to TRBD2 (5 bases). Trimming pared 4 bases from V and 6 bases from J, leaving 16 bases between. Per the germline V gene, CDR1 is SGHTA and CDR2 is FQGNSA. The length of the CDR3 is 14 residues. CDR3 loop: CASSSRRGLSEQYF. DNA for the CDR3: TGTGCCAGCAGCTCCCGCCGGGGTTTGAGCGAGCAGTACTTC.

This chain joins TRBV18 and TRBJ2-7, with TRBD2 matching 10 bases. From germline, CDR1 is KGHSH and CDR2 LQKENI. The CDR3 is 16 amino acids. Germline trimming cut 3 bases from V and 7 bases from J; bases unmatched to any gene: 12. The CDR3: CASSPETGAGGREQYF. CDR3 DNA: TGTGCCAGCTCACCGGAGACGGGAGCGGGAGGGAGGGAGCAGTACTTC.